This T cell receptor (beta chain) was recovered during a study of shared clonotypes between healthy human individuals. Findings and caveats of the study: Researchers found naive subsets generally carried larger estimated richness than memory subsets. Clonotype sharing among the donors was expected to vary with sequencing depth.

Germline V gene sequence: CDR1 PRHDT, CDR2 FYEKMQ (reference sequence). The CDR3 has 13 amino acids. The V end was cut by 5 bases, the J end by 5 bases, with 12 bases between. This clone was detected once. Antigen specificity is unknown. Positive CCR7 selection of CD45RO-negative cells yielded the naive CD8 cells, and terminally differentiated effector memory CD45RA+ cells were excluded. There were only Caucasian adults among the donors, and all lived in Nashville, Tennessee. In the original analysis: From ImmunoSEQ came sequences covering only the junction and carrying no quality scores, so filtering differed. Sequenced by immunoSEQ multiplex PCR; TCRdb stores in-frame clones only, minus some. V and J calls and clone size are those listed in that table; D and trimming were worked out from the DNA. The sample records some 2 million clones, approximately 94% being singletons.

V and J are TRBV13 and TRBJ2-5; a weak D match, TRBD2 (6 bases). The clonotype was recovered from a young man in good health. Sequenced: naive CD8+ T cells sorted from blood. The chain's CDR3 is CASSQGLSETQYF. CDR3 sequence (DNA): TGTGCCAGCAGCCAGGGACTGTCGGAGACCCAGTACTTC.